This T cell receptor beta chain came from a study of blood T cell repertoires in COVID-19. Turning to the study itself: From the United States, Italy and Spain came samples of acute and convalescent COVID-19. PBMCs, B-cell-depleted T cells, or T cells were the source of the cDNA or gDNA that made up the material.

Germline assignment: CDR1 MNHEY and CDR2 SVGAGI. This CDR3 is built from 15 residues. J gave up 0 bases and V 4 bases, and 2 bases lay outside the gene matches. Original methodology: Quantification of nucleated cells was approximated via reference gene primer amplification. Method: immunoSEQ multiplex PCR; TCRdb's copy keeps in-frame clones and lacks some. Clone size and the V and J calls come from that table; the DNA yielded D and trimming. The sample includes about 180,000 clones, 87% of them seen just once. Input material: peripheral blood. The V and J genes are TRBV6-5 and TRBJ2-1, with 8 bases matching TRBD2. This receptor was taken from a woman between 45 and 60 years old with acute or convalescent COVID-19. Here the CDR3 DNA reads TGTGCCAGCAGTTCGGGGGGGCTCTCCTACAATGAGCAGTTCTTC. It specifies CASSSGGLSYNEQFF.